These T cell receptor beta chains were read from a single sample in a study of vaccination and CD4 T cells after COVID-19. Each CDR3 protein is one row after TCRdb ran MiXCR on the PCR reads. The sample contains some 16,000 distinct CDR3 sequences, about 40% of which appear only once. These receptors' antigens are unknown. The sample was CD4+ T cells from blood, cultured in vitro, taken after SARS-CoV-2 vaccination. Source of these receptors: a human donor who had recovered from COVID-19. Both conserved end residues are part of each CDR3. A D gene is named only where the DNA matches it firmly. Only part of the rows carry a size: once, few, many, or a class if the clone is expanded.

d_call	v_call	clone_size	j_call	cdr3_nt	cdr3_aa
TRBD1	TRBV9	NA	TRBJ1-6	TGTGCCAGCAGCGGGATGGACAGGGGTTCACCCCTCCACTTT	CASSGMDRGSPLHF
TRBD2	TRBV14	NA	TRBJ2-7	TGTGCCAACAGCCTATCACAGGGGACTAGCGGGAGCTACGAGCAGTACTTC	CANSLSQGTSGSYEQYF
NA	TRBV28	NA	TRBJ1-1	TGTGCCAGCAGTTTCTGGGGCCTTACCTCACCTCGGCCGAACACTGAAGCTTTCTTT	CASSFWGLTSPRPNTEAFF
TRBD2	TRBV29-1	few	TRBJ2-3	TGCAGCACGAACGGGAGGGCCAAAGATACGCAGTATTTT	CSTNGRAKDTQYF
NA	TRBV11-2	NA	TRBJ2-3	TGTGCCAGCAGCTTAGGCGGAGGGTTTCGCACAGATACGCAGTATTTT	CASSLGGGFRTDTQYF
NA	TRBV6-1	NA	TRBJ1-4	TGTGCCAGCAGTAAGGAGGGGACTAATGAAAAACTGTTTTTT	CASSKEGTNEKLFF
TRBD2	TRBV2	NA	TRBJ2-2	TGTGCCAGCAGGAAGGGACTAGCGGGAGGAGGCGGGGAGCTGTTTTTT	CASRKGLAGGGGELFF
NA	TRBV7-3	NA	TRBJ2-3	TGTGCCAGCAGCTTGGGCGGCTACACAGATACGCAGTATTTT	CASSLGGYTDTQYF
NA	TRBV4-1	once	TRBJ1-6	TGCGCCAGCAGCCCCTCCTGGGGGAATTCACCCCTCCACTTT	CASSPSWGNSPLHF
TRBD2	TRBV20-1	few	TRBJ2-7	TGCAGTGCGTCTAGCGGGAAGTACGAGCAGTACTTC	CSASSGKYEQYF
TRBD2	TRBV6-1	NA	TRBJ2-1	TGTGCCAGCAGTAGACTAGCGGGATATGAGCAGTTCTTC	CASSRLAGYEQFF
NA	TRBV6-1	few	TRBJ2-2	TGTGCCAGCTCCCCTATGGGGACGAACACCGGGGAGCTGTTTTTT	CASSPMGTNTGELFF
TRBD2	TRBV19	NA	TRBJ2-3	TGTGCCAGTAGTATAGCATACCTAGCGGGAGGGTCAGATACGCAGTATTTT	CASSIAYLAGGSDTQYF
NA	TRBV6-4	NA	TRBJ2-3	TGTGCCAGCAGTGACGGGGGAGATGAGACAGATACGCAGTATTTT	CASSDGGDETDTQYF
TRBD1	TRBV20-1	NA	TRBJ2-7	TGCAGTGCTAACGACAGGGACCCTCTGGACGAGCAGTACTTC	CSANDRDPLDEQYF
NA	TRBV30	NA	TRBJ2-2	TGTGCCTGGAGGAGCCGGCAGGTGAACACCGGGGAGCTGTTTTTT	CAWRSRQVNTGELFF
NA	TRBV28	few	TRBJ2-7	TGTGCCAGCAGGGGGGACGGAGCCTACGAGCAGTACTTC	CASRGDGAYEQYF
NA	TRBV27	NA	TRBJ2-3	TGTGCCAGTGCTAGCGAGGGGGCAGATACGCAGTATTTT	CASASEGADTQYF
NA	TRBV6-1	few	TRBJ2-2	TGTGCCAGCAGCCCCACGGCCACCACTAACACCGGGGAGCTGTTTTTT	CASSPTATTNTGELFF
NA	TRBV21-1	few	TRBJ2-7	TGTGCCAGCAGCAAAGGGGGGCAGGGATCTCGGTACGAGCAGTACTTC	CASSKGGQGSRYEQYF
NA	TRBV27	few	TRBJ1-1	TGTGCCAGCAGTCAGGGACAGAACACTGAAGCTTTCTTT	CASSQGQNTEAFF
NA	TRBV7-9	few	TRBJ2-1	TGTGCCATCGATCGGGCCCGACGCTACAATGAGCAGTTCTTC	CAIDRARRYNEQFF
TRBD1	TRBV20-1	NA	TRBJ1-1	TGCAGTGCTGGTGGGACAGGGGTTTTGTGGACTGAAGCTTTCTTT	CSAGGTGVLWTEAFF
TRBD1	TRBV11-2	few	TRBJ1-1	TGTGCCAGCAGCTTAGATTCGGGACAGGGGTGGAACACTGAAGCTTTCTTT	CASSLDSGQGWNTEAFF
NA	TRBV24-1	few	TRBJ2-1	TGTGCCACCGGAAGGGCTGCGGTGGATGAGCAGTTCTTC	CATGRAAVDEQFF
TRBD2	TRBV2	few	TRBJ2-3	TGTGCCAGCAGTGAATCAGGACTAGCGGGAGCCTGGGATACGCAGTATTTT	CASSESGLAGAWDTQYF
NA	TRBV18	NA	TRBJ1-2	TGTGCCAGCTCACCATCAGCTAACTATGGCTACACCTTC	CASSPSANYGYTF
NA	TRBV12-3/TRBV12-4	NA	TRBJ2-2	TGTGCCAGCAGTTTAATTGGTCCCGGGGAGCTGTTTTTT	CASSLIGPGELFF
TRBD1	TRBV2	NA	TRBJ2-7	TGTGCCAACGCCGGACAGGCCTACGAGCAGTACTTC	CANAGQAYEQYF